A single sample gave rise to the 3 T cell receptor beta chains below, sequenced in a study of cytomegalovirus exposure and HLA in healthy donors. This PCR relied on a set of 60 Vbeta primers and 13 Jbeta primers. Profiled with immunoSEQ multiplex PCR; TCRdb holds only in-frame clones, not every one. The repertoire holds over 80,000 clones, with around 79% as singletons. Sequencing used PBMCs. The receptor source for this set is a female donor in good health and CMV-seronegative.

V is TRBV7-9 and J is TRBJ2-7; 7 bases map to TRBD1. CDR1 and CDR2 (germline): SEHNR, FQNEAQ (reference sequence). The CDR3 length is 16 residues. The ends lost 5 bases at V and 2 bases at J; junction bases unmatched: 12. CDR3 protein: CASSEGLNRGTYEQYF. As DNA, the CDR3 is TGTGCCAGCAGCGAGGGCCTAAACAGGGGAACCTACGAGCAGTACTTC.

The chain links TRBV27 to TRBJ1-4; D perhaps matches TRBD1 (6 bases). Germline CDR1 and CDR2: MNHEY and SMNVEV (reference sequence). With 3 bases removed from V and 5 bases from J, the gap between germline ends came to 13 bases. The CDR3 loop spans 15 amino acids. As DNA, the CDR3 is TGTGCCAGCAGTTTTGCCGGACAGAGGAATGAAAAACTGTTTTTT. Its translation: CASSFAGQRNEKLFF. The entire variable domain, with the rest obtained from reference TRBV27 and TRBJ1-4, is as follows: EAQVTQNPRYLITVTGKKLTVTCSQNMNHEYMSWYRQDPGLGLRQIYYSMNVEVTDKGDVPEGYKVSRKEKRNFPLILESPSPNQTSLYFCASSFAGQRNEKLFFGSGTQLSVL.

The CDR3 DNA sequence: TGTGCCAGCAGTGAAGGGGGAACTAGCGGGACAGATACGCAGTATTTT. Translating gives CASSEGGTSGTDTQYF. This chain joins TRBV2 and TRBJ2-3, with 9 nucleotides matching TRBD2. Germline loops: CDR1 SNHLY, CDR2 FYNNEI. CDR3 size: 16 residues. With 1 base clipped from V and 3 bases from J, the junction kept 5 bases outside the gene matches.